The rows below give T cell receptor beta chains drawn from one sample of a study of ipilimumab plus nivolumab after autologous stem cell transplantation. TCRdb's copy holds only in-frame clones and misses some; the assay was immunoSEQ multiplex PCR. This table holds 15,000 to 20,000 clones, approximately 82% found once. The sample was PBMCs, taken in a trial of ipilimumab plus nivolumab as post-transplant consolidation. Receptors were obtained from a male donor with diffuse large B-cell lymphoma. Each CDR3 is given with its conserved first and last residue. The order of the fields is V gene, J gene, D gene, clone size, CDR3 DNA, CDR3 protein. D genes are given only for firm matches. Clone size is shown for a subset of rows, as once, few, many or a class of expanded clone.

TRBV5-1	TRBJ2-1	-	-	TGCGCCAGCAGCTTGTGGGCTAGCGCAGCGGTTAATGAGCAGTTCTTC	CASSLWASAAVNEQFF
TRBV28	TRBJ2-3	TRBD2	-	TGTGCCAGCAGTGTGACTAGCGGGGACACAGATACGCAGTATTTT	CASSVTSGDTDTQYF
TRBV30	TRBJ2-1	-	few	TGTGCCTGGAGTATCGGGGGTTACAATGAGCAGTTCTTC	CAWSIGGYNEQFF
TRBV28	TRBJ1-1	-	-	TGTGCCAGCAGTAACCTGGGACACCTGAACCCTGAAGCTTTCTTT	CASSNLGHLNPEAFF
TRBV4-3	TRBJ1-3	-	-	TGCGCCAGCAGCCAAGATCTGCGGGATGGAAACACCATATATTTT	CASSQDLRDGNTIYF
TRBV19	TRBJ2-1	TRBD1	-	TGTGCCAGTAGTGCGAGCAGGGGGCGAGTGGCCAATGAGCAGTTCTTC	CASSASRGRVANEQFF
TRBV4-2	TRBJ1-6	-	-	TGTGCCAGCAGCTTCAAGGGTTCCGATTCACCCCTCCACTTT	CASSFKGSDSPLHF
TRBV27	TRBJ2-7	TRBD2	-	TGTGCCAGCAGTTTAAGAGGCCTAGCGGACAAAATCTACGAGCAGTACTTC	CASSLRGLADKIYEQYF
TRBV4-2	TRBJ1-5	TRBD1	-	TGTGCCAGCAGCCAAGGGACAGGGTCGAGCAATCAGCCCCAGCATTTT	CASSQGTGSSNQPQHF
TRBV2	TRBJ2-7	-	-	TGTGCCAGCAGTGATAGGGGTGGCTACGAGCAGTACTTC	CASSDRGGYEQYF
TRBV19	TRBJ1-5	-	-	TGTGCCAGTAAACGGGACACACTAAGCAATCAGCCCCAGCATTTT	CASKRDTLSNQPQHF
TRBV27	TRBJ1-1	-	-	TGTGCCAGCAGTTTTTACATGAACACTGAAGCTTTCTTT	CASSFYMNTEAFF
TRBV7-6	TRBJ1-4	-	-	TGTGCCAGCAGCAGTAATAAAGGGCAACTGGGAAAACTGTTTTTT	CASSSNKGQLGKLFF